This is a list of T cell receptor beta chains from one sample in a study of vaccination effects on CD4 cells after COVID-19. Measured with immunoSEQ multiplex PCR; TCRdb has only the in-frame clones, and not every one. The table has about 73,000 clones, around 69% seen once; the top ten hold roughly 2.3%. No antigen is known for these receptors. Source: CD4+ T cells from PBMCs cultured without peptide, taken after COVID-19 vaccination. These receptors were taken from a human donor who received a COVID-19 vaccine. The conserved cysteine and the conserved F or W are not part of the CDR3 here. D genes are given only for firm matches.

V gene	D gene	J gene	CDR3 protein
TRBV6-5	TRBD1	TRBJ1-4	ASSPGQGFEKLF
TRBV6-2/TRBV6-3	TRBD2	TRBJ2-1	ASSTARLAGVPNEQF
TRBV24-1	-	TRBJ2-2	ATSDSGRGLWTGELF
TRBV2	TRBD1	TRBJ1-1	ASSRQGAMNTEAF
TRBV4-3	-	TRBJ2-2	ASSHLGLSNTGELF
TRBV10-3	TRBD1	TRBJ2-3	AIKGTGRTSTDTQY
TRBV19	-	TRBJ1-2	ASRRGTNYGYT
TRBV6-1	-	TRBJ2-2	ASSEGQVVRELF
TRBV2	-	TRBJ2-3	ASSEAAILWY
TRBV3-1/TRBV3-2	-	TRBJ2-3	ASSQDRGWPTDTQY
TRBV24-1	-	TRBJ2-1	ATSDLEARGHNEQF